The 21 T cell receptor beta chains presented below share a single source sample, sequenced in a study of blood T cell repertoires in COVID-19. Some clones are missing from TCRdb's copy, which holds only in-frame ones; the method was immunoSEQ multiplex PCR. This sample yields around 93,000 clones, of which about 90% are seen a single time; under 8.5% belongs to the top ten. The sequenced material came from peripheral blood. The receptors stem from a man between 18 and 35 years old with COVID-19, enrolled during active disease.

This chain links TRBV7-8 with TRBJ2-5; the match to TRBD2 covers 8 bases. V shed 3 bases and J 1 base; nucleotides not matched to a gene: 13. The CDR3 is 18 residues long. Germline V CDR1 and CDR2: SGHVS, FQNEAQ. For the CDR3, the DNA is TGTGCCAGCAGCTTCCCAATATCGAGCGGGAGTATCCAAGAGACCCAGTACTTC. Translated: CASSFPISSGSIQETQYF.

The chain recombines TRBV6-5 with TRBJ1-5; TRBD1 agrees at 9 bases. Per the germline V gene, CDR1 is MNHEY and CDR2 is SVGAGI. After removal of 5 bases from V and 5 bases from J, the junction contained 7 bases not matched to a gene. The CDR3 spans 15 residues. The CDR3 loop is CASSPTGGLDQPQHF. The CDR3 bases are TGTGCCAGCAGTCCTACAGGGGGCTTAGATCAGCCCCAGCATTTT.

The chain links TRBV19 to TRBJ1-3; no reliable D call. The CDR3 sequence is 13 residues long. Germline V CDR1 and CDR2: LNHDA, SQIVND (reference sequence). V was pared by 3 bases and J by 4 bases, with 7 bases between. CDR3 amino acids: CASSIAGGNTIYF. CDR3 nucleotide sequence: TGTGCCAGTAGTATCGCGGGGGGAAACACCATATATTTT.

The chain recombines TRBV28 with TRBJ1-1; TRBD1 might be the D (6 bases). Trimming removed 9 bases at V and 4 bases at J, with 12 bases between. In germline, CDR1 is MDHEN, CDR2 SYDVKM. The CDR3 runs 12 residues. The CDR3: CASRTGLTEAFF. In DNA form, the CDR3 reads TGTGCCAGTAGAACAGGGCTCACTGAAGCTTTCTTT.

The chain links TRBV30 to TRBJ1-4, with D possibly TRBD1 on 5 matching bases. This CDR3 comprises 14 residues. CDR1 is GTSNPN and CDR2 is SVGIG in the germline V gene (reference sequence). The CDR3, as DNA: TGTGCATGGGGGTCGGGACTGAGTAATGAAAAACTGTTTTTT. This sequence encodes CAWGSGLSNEKLFF.

The V and J genes are TRBV6-1 and TRBJ2-7; a weak D match, TRBD2 (5 bases). The CDR3 runs to 13 residues. Trimming took off 3 bases at V and 6 bases at J, with 12 bases between the two ends. Looked up from germline, CDR1 is MNHNS and CDR2 is SASEGT. The CDR3 protein is CASSEFGVVEQYF. The CDR3 bases are TGTGCCAGCAGTGAGTTCGGGGTGGTCGAGCAGTACTTC.

The chain links TRBV9 to TRBJ2-5; 8 nucleotides align to TRBD2. V was clipped by 0 bases and J by 0 bases; unmatched bases: 10. The CDR3 runs to 18 residues. Germline loops: CDR1 SGDLS, CDR2 YYNGEE. CDR3 residues: CASSVGTSTRKNQETQYF. CDR3 sequence (DNA): TGTGCCAGCAGCGTAGGGACTAGCACACGAAAAAACCAAGAGACCCAGTACTTC.

This chain joins TRBV15 and TRBJ1-2, with unresolved D. In germline, CDR1 is LNHNV, CDR2 YYDKDF (reference sequence). The CDR3 sequence is 15 residues long. The V end lost 0 bases, the J end lost 3 bases, and 11 bases lay between the germline ends. CDR3 nucleotide sequence: TGTGCCACCAGCAGAGATCCGGGGAGGCACTATGGCTACACCTTC. Its translation: CATSRDPGRHYGYTF.

The V gene is TRBV4-1, the J gene TRBJ2-7; TRBD2 matches at 11 bases. The CDR3 is 16 residues long. CDR1 and CDR2 from the germline V gene are MGHRA and YSYEKL. V shed 4 bases and J 7 bases; nucleotides not matched to a gene: 12. CDR3 in amino acids: CASSPQLAGEWKEQYF. The CDR3 region has the DNA TGCGCCAGCAGCCCCCAACTAGCGGGAGAATGGAAGGAGCAGTACTTC.

The V gene is TRBV27, the J gene TRBJ1-2, with 9 bases identical to TRBD1. Germline CDR1 and CDR2: MNHEY and SMNVEV (reference sequence). CDR3 length equals 14 residues. The V gene end was trimmed by 5 bases and the J gene end by 4 bases; junction bases not matched to a gene: 5. The CDR3 region has the DNA TGTGCCAGCAGTCTAGTGGACAGGGGCTATGGCTACACCTTC. Amino acid sequence: CASSLVDRGYGYTF.

The chain uses TRBV5-4 and TRBJ2-7, with 7 bases aligning to TRBD1. The CDR3 runs to 17 residues. The germline V gene encodes CDR1 SGHNT and CDR2 YYREEE (reference sequence). V shed 4 bases, J shed 0 bases, and the junction held 13 bases outside the gene matches. The CDR3 protein is CASSPIPLTGSSYEQYF. The CDR3 DNA reads as TGTGCCAGCAGCCCCATTCCTTTGACAGGGTCCTCCTACGAGCAGTACTTC.

This clone was seen once. The V call is TRBV7-2, the J call TRBJ2-4, with D maybe TRBD2 (5 bases). Germline V gene sequence: CDR1 SGHTA, CDR2 FQGNSA. V was clipped by 2 bases and J by 7 bases, with 15 bases between them. The CDR3 extends over 15 amino acids. The CDR3 sequence is CASSLIGRGSNIQYF. CDR3 nucleotides: TGTGCCAGCAGCTTAATCGGACGGGGATCGAACATTCAGTACTTC.

This chain connects TRBV9 to TRBJ2-1, with D possibly matching TRBD2 (6 bases). Germline assignment: CDR1 SGDLS and CDR2 YYNGEE. Trimming stripped 1 base from V and 8 bases from J, with 10 bases between. The CDR3 consists of 13 residues. The CDR3 bases are TGTGCCAGCAGCGTACAGGGAGGCGATGAGCAGTTCTTC. Protein: CASSVQGGDEQFF.

V is TRBV11-3 and J is TRBJ2-2; 9 bases agree with TRBD1. CDR3 length: 16 amino acids. Germline values: CDR1 SGHNT, CDR2 YENEEA. J was trimmed by 0 bases and V by 5 bases; bases with no gene match: 4. The CDR3 DNA follows: TGTGCCAGCAGCCAACAGGGGGCGTCGAACACCGGGGAGCTGTTTTTT. Translation gives CASSQQGASNTGELFF. Combining the CDR3 with reference TRBV11-3 and TRBJ2-2 gives the whole variable domain EAGVVQSPRYKIIEKKQPVAFWCNPISGHNTLYWYLQNLGQGPELLIRYENEEAVDDSQLPKDRFSAERLKGVDSTLKIQPAELGDSAVYLCASSQQGASNTGELFFGEGSRLTVL.

The chain has TRBV30 and TRBJ1-4, with D possibly TRBD1 on 5 matching bases. Germline V lookup: CDR1 GTSNPN, CDR2 SVGIG (reference sequence). The CDR3 is 14 amino acids. The germline V and J ends were trimmed by 3 bases and 0 bases, with 8 bases remaining between them. The CDR3 coding sequence is TGTGCCTGGAGCACAGGAGCAACTAATGAAAAACTGTTTTTT. Amino acids: CAWSTGATNEKLFF.

The J gene is TRBJ2-1, the V gene TRBV24-1; 10 bases line up with TRBD2. The germline CDR1 and CDR2 sequences are KGHDR and SFDVKD. Unmatched junction bases numbered 16, after V lost 5 bases and J lost 7 bases. The CDR3 is 18 residues long. DNA for the CDR3: TGTGCCACCAGTGGTGCCGGTTATTTGGGACTAGCGAGGAATGAGCAGTTCTTC. This gives the protein CATSGAGYLGLARNEQFF.

The chain uses TRBV28 and TRBJ2-7; 7 nucleotides match TRBD2. V shed 9 bases and J 0 bases; nucleotides not matched to a gene: 5. This CDR3 has 13 residues. The germline CDR1 and CDR2 sequences are MDHEN and SYDVKM. The CDR3: CASREASSYEQYF. The CDR3 DNA follows: TGTGCCAGTCGGGAGGCAAGCTCCTACGAGCAGTACTTC.

The chain couples TRBV27 to TRBJ2-7, with TRBD1 as a possible D gene (5 bases). CDR3 length equals 16 residues. Germline CDR1 reads MNHEY; CDR2 reads SMNVEV (reference sequence). Trimming cost V 5 bases and J 2 bases, with 19 bases left between them. CDR3 amino acids: CASSPTSGRAPYEQYF. CDR3 DNA sequence: TGTGCCAGCAGTCCCACCAGTGGCAGGGCCCCCTACGAGCAGTACTTC.

The rearrangement uses TRBV7-7 and TRBJ2-7; 9 nucleotides line up with TRBD2. The CDR3 runs to 13 residues. The junction had 5 bases not matched to a gene; V was cut back by 6 bases and J by 5 bases. Germline loops: CDR1 SSHAT, CDR2 FNYEAQ (reference sequence). CDR3 sequence reads: CASSSTSGHEQYF. In DNA form, the CDR3 reads TGTGCCAGCAGTTCTACTAGCGGGCACGAGCAGTACTTC. Combining the CDR3 with reference TRBV7-7 and TRBJ2-7 gives the whole variable domain GAGVSQSPRYKVTKRGQDVTLRCDPISSHATLYWYQQALGQGPEFLTYFNYEAQPDKSGLPSDRFSAERPEGSISTLTIQRTEQRDSAMYRCASSSTSGHEQYFGPGTRLTVT.

This clone was seen just once. This rearrangement joins TRBV28 to TRBJ2-5; perhaps TRBD2 as D (6 bases). Trimming left V 6 bases short and J 1 base short, with 12 bases between. Germline V CDR1 and CDR2: MDHEN, SYDVKM. The CDR3 runs 14 residues. The CDR3, as DNA: TGTGCCAGCAGCCTACCGGGGGTCCAAGAGACCCAGTACTTC. The encoded protein is CASSLPGVQETQYF.

This clone was seen a handful of times. The chain uses TRBV27 and TRBJ2-7; 7 bases map to TRBD1. CDR3 length: 12 amino acids. Germline V gene data show CDR1 as MNHEY and CDR2 as SMNVEV (reference sequence). V dropped 6 bases and J dropped 9; count of bases not matched to a gene: 8. CDR3 residues: CASSFQGDRQYF. The CDR3 nucleotides are TGTGCCAGCAGCTTCCAAGGGGACAGGCAGTACTTC.